This T cell receptor (beta chain) is drawn from a study of shared clonotypes between healthy human individuals. Study-wide context: CD4 naive and memory got three plates each, CD8 naive two, CD8 memory one.

This clone was observed once. Its antigen remains unidentified. Deep-level running was used for the assay. Some clones are missing from TCRdb's copy, which holds only in-frame ones; the method was immunoSEQ multiplex PCR. The sample lists about 1.5 million clones, 98% seen once, with about 0.42% in the top ten. Study outcomes and limitations: Non-shared clonotypes showed lower generation probabilities than clonotypes common to all four donors. The naive CD4 repertoires of a few donors were compared, and approximately 4.7% of clonotypes were shared.

The sequence came from a young man in good health. Material: naive CD4+ T cells sorted from blood. Subset specified: CD45RA+ positively selected.

The CDR3 region has the DNA TGTGCCAGCAGCCTATCAGGAGTGCAGGGTAAATACGAGCAGTACTTC. Translated: CASSLSGVQGKYEQYF. The chain uses TRBV7-2 and TRBJ2-7, with D possibly being TRBD1 (5 bases). CDR3 size: 16 residues. Looked up from germline, CDR1 is SGHTA and CDR2 is FQGNSA. The V end was cut by 5 bases, the J end by 4 bases, with 21 bases between.